Listed below are T cell receptor beta chains from one sample, sequenced in a study of blood T cells in healthy people across ages. A single record per CDR3 protein comes from TCRdb applying MiXCR to the 5' RACE reads. The table shows over 550,000 distinct CDR3 sequences, with approximately 30% occurring only once. Specimen: blood. The receptors come from a woman of 80 years or more in good health. The CDR3 runs from the conserved cysteine through the conserved F or W. D genes are given only for firm matches. A row's size may be missing; if present it is once, few, many or a size class.

>many|TRBV11-2|-|TRBJ1-4
CASSLVDREKLFF
TGTGCCAGCAGCTTAGTTGACAGGGAAAAACTGTTTTTT
>many|TRBV7-2|TRBD2|TRBJ2-5
CASSLGPAGVQETQYF
TGTGCCAGCAGCTTAGGGCCAGCGGGGGTGCAAGAGACCCAGTACTTC
>-|TRBV3-1|TRBD2|TRBJ2-5
CASSQDLGQRGHQETQYF
TGTGCCAGCAGCCAAGATCTCGGCCAGCGGGGCCACCAAGAGACCCAGTACTTC
>few|TRBV2|-|TRBJ2-5
CASLLKETQYF
TGTGCCAGCCTTCTCAAAGAGACCCAGTACTTC
>many|TRBV20-1|-|TRBJ2-1
CSALFNDAFSEQFF
TGCAGTGCTTTGTTCAACGACGCGTTTAGTGAGCAGTTCTTC
>many|TRBV7-2|-|TRBJ2-7
CASSMARLAHEQYF
TGTGCCAGCAGCATGGCGAGATTAGCCCACGAGCAGTACTTC
>many|TRBV5-1|-|TRBJ2-7
CASSLHTDSYEQYF
TGCGCCAGCAGCTTGCATACGGACTCCTACGAGCAGTACTTC
>many|TRBV7-8|-|TRBJ2-5
CASSLGATQYF
TGTGCCAGCAGCTTAGGGGCGACCCAGTACTTC
>many|TRBV6-5|TRBD1|TRBJ1-2
CASSYLGQGARGYTF
TGTGCCAGCAGTTACCTGGGACAGGGGGCGAGGGGCTACACCTTC
>many|TRBV12-3/TRBV12-4|TRBD1|TRBJ1-4
CASSSFTGGAQEKLFF
TGTGCCAGCAGTTCGTTCACAGGGGGCGCGCAGGAAAAACTGTTTTTT
>-|TRBV28|-|TRBJ2-7
CASSRDVYEQYF
TGTGCCAGCAGCAGGGACGTTTACGAGCAGTACTTC
>many|TRBV7-2|-|TRBJ2-7
CASSLERGWGFGQYF
TGTGCCAGCAGCTTAGAGAGGGGGTGGGGCTTCGGGCAGTACTTC
>many|TRBV20-1|TRBD1|TRBJ1-1
CSAYTGDAFF
TGCAGTGCTTATACAGGGGACGCTTTCTTT
>-|TRBV7-2|TRBD1|TRBJ1-4
CASSSDGAQGEKRFF
TGTGCCAGCAGCTCCGACGGAGCCCAGGGGGAAAAACGGTTTTTT
>-|TRBV11-1|TRBD1|TRBJ2-7
CASSYSTGTYEQYF
TGTGCCAGCAGCTACTCGACAGGGACCTACGAGCAGTACTTC
>-|TRBV7-9|-|TRBJ1-1
CASSSQGFGAEAFF
TGTGCCAGCAGTTCACAGGGTTTCGGCGCTGAAGCTTTCTTT
>many|TRBV27|-|TRBJ1-2
CASRPTGTNAGYTF
TGTGCCAGCAGGCCCACCGGGACGAACGCGGGCTACACCTTC
>-|TRBV20-1|-|TRBJ1-5
CSASDGNFPNQPQHF
TGCAGTGCTAGTGACGGGAATTTCCCCAATCAGCCCCAGCATTTT
>-|TRBV2|-|TRBJ2-1
CASSASGNPYNEQFF
TGTGCCAGCAGTGCTTCTGGGAACCCCTACAATGAGCAGTTCTTC
>many|TRBV7-2|-|TRBJ2-3
CASSLRGTGEDTQYF
TGTGCCAGCAGCTTGAGGGGCACAGGAGAAGATACGCAGTATTTT
>many|TRBV20-1|-|TRBJ1-2
CSARVPGTKRRYTF
TGCAGTGCTAGAGTGCCCGGGACAAAAAGGCGCTACACCTTC
>-|TRBV7-2|TRBD2|TRBJ2-1
CASSLGLAGQGGQFF
TGTGCCAGCAGCTTGGGACTAGCGGGACAGGGGGGGCAGTTCTTC
>many|TRBV12-3/TRBV12-4|TRBD2|TRBJ2-1
CASSLAALTSGGWGEQFF
TGTGCCAGCAGTTTAGCGGCCCTTACTAGCGGGGGTTGGGGTGAGCAGTTCTTC
>-|TRBV28|-|TRBJ2-7
CAGSFSGRYEQYF
TGTGCCGGCAGTTTTTCAGGGCGCTACGAGCAGTACTTC
>many|TRBV5-5|-|TRBJ2-5
CASSLFPETQYF
TGTGCCAGCAGCTTGTTCCCAGAGACCCAGTACTTC
>few|TRBV27|TRBD2|TRBJ2-7
CASSLSGAGGLNEQYF
TGTGCCAGCAGTTTATCTGGGGCGGGGGGGCTAAATGAGCAGTACTTC
>many|TRBV20-1|TRBD2|TRBJ2-1
CSAQNSGGYNEQFF
TGCAGTGCCCAAAATAGCGGGGGGTACAATGAGCAGTTCTTC
>-|TRBV20-1|-|TRBJ1-1
CSAEPGVRDTEAFF
TGCAGTGCTGAACCCGGAGTCCGAGACACTGAAGCTTTCTTT
>many|TRBV20-1|-|TRBJ2-7
CSTMGLYEQYF
TGCAGTACTATGGGGCTCTACGAGCAGTACTTC
>many|TRBV7-9|-|TRBJ1-5
CASSLDGQGNQPQHF
TGTGCCAGCAGCTTAGATGGGCAGGGGAATCAGCCCCAGCATTTT
>few|TRBV2|-|TRBJ1-6
CASSEALGGRSPLHF
TGTGCCAGCAGTGAAGCGCTGGGGGGGCGGTCACCCCTCCACTTT
>many|TRBV12-3/TRBV12-4|-|TRBJ1-4
CASSFAGHEKLFF
TGTGCCAGCAGTTTCGCAGGTCATGAAAAACTGTTTTTT
>many|TRBV5-1|TRBD2|TRBJ2-5
CASSPRGGLVETQYF
TGCGCCAGCTCTCCTCGGGGGGGGCTGGTAGAGACCCAGTACTTC
>few|TRBV18|-|TRBJ1-2
CASSPTGTYDYGYTF
TGTGCCAGCTCCCCCACCGGGACATACGACTATGGCTACACCTTC
>-|TRBV29-1|TRBD2|TRBJ2-1
CSVEEGGFSGAGVIRFEQFF
TGCAGCGTTGAAGAGGGTGGTTTTTCCGGTGCGGGAGTAATCCGGTTTGAGCAGTTCTTC
>few|TRBV18|-|TRBJ1-1
CASSPLVDTEAFF
TGTGCCAGCTCACCACTTGTGGACACTGAAGCTTTCTTT
>-|TRBV12-3/TRBV12-4|TRBD2|TRBJ2-1
CASSSGGSGRNEQFF
TGTGCCAGCAGCTCCGGCGGTAGCGGGAGAAATGAGCAGTTCTTC
>-|TRBV7-2|-|TRBJ2-7
CASSRGALSQLSYEQYF
TGTGCCAGCAGCCGAGGGGCGCTCTCACAACTTTCCTACGAGCAGTACTTC
>many|TRBV9|-|TRBJ1-2
CASSVVGGTNYGYTF
TGTGCCAGCAGCGTAGTCGGAGGGACCAACTATGGCTACACCTTC
>-|TRBV15|-|TRBJ2-7
CATSRDAAGRREQYF
TGTGCCACCAGCAGAGATGCGGCAGGGCGAAGGGAGCAGTACTTC
>many|TRBV7-9|-|TRBJ1-5
CASSLLTVNQPQHF
TGTGCCAGCAGCCTTTTGACAGTCAATCAGCCCCAGCATTTT